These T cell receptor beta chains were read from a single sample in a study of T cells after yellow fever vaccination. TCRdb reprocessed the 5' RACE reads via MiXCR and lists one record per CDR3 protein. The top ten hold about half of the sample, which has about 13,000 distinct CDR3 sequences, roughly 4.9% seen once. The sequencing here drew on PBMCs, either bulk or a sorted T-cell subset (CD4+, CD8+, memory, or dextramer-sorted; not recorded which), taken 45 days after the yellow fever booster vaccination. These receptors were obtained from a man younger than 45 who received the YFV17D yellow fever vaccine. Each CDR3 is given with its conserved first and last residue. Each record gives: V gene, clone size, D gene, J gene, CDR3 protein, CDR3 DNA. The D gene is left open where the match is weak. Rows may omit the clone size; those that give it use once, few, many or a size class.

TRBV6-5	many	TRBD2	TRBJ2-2	CASSYLLAGGTGELFF	TGTGCCAGCAGCTACCTACTAGCGGGAGGAACCGGGGAGCTGTTTTTT
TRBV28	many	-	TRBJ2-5	CASSLWSLRGGETQYF	TGTGCCAGCAGTTTATGGTCCTTGAGGGGGGGGGAGACCCAGTACTTC
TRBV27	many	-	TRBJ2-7	CASSWGGDTYYEQYF	TGTGCCAGCAGTTGGGGGGGGGACACATACTACGAGCAGTACTTC
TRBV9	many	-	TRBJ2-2	CASSVGGSWTGELFF	TGTGCCAGCAGCGTAGGGGGTTCGTGGACCGGGGAGCTGTTTTTT
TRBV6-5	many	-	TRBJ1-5	CASSPRVDSNQPQHF	TGTGCCAGCAGCCCCAGGGTGGATAGCAATCAGCCCCAGCATTTT
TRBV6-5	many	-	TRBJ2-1	CASSYSEGGLTSYNEQFF	TGTGCCAGCAGTTACTCGGAAGGCGGTCTCACCTCCTACAATGAGCAGTTCTTC
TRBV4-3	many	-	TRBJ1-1	CASSQDRRGRTEAFF	TGCGCCAGCAGCCAAGACAGAAGGGGAAGAACTGAAGCTTTCTTT
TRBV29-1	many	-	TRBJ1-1	CSAHTGGTEAFF	TGCAGCGCCCATACCGGGGGCACTGAAGCTTTCTTT
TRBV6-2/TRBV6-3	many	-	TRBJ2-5	CASSAAWETQYF	TGTGCCAGCAGCGCCGCGTGGGAGACCCAGTACTTC
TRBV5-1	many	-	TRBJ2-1	CASTSNNPANEQFF	TGCGCCAGCACGTCCAACAACCCGGCCAATGAGCAGTTCTTC
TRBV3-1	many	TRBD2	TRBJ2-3	CASSHIPTLTSGSTDTQYF	TGTGCCAGCAGCCACATCCCTACCTTGACTAGCGGATCCACAGATACGCAGTATTTT
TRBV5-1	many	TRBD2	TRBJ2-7	CASSPTSGGSYEQYF	TGCGCCAGCAGCCCAACTAGCGGGGGCTCCTACGAGCAGTACTTC
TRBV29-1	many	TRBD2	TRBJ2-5	CSVGLAGAETQYF	TGCAGCGTGGGTCTAGCGGGAGCAGAGACCCAGTACTTC
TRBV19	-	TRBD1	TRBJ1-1	CASSIRGQFKEAFF	TGTGCCAGTAGTATTAGGGGGCAGTTCAAAGAAGCTTTCTTT
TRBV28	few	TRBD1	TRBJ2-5	CASSLYLGTGQETQYF	TGTGCCAGCAGTTTGTACCTGGGGACAGGGCAAGAGACCCAGTACTTC
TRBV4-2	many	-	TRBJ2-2	CASSQRPGELFF	TGTGCCAGCAGCCAAAGACCCGGGGAGCTGTTTTTT
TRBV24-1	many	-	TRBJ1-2	CATSDGSFYGYTF	TGTGCCACCAGTGACGGGTCCTTCTATGGCTACACCTTC
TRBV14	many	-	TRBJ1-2	CASSREKIRYGYTF	TGTGCCAGCAGCCGTGAGAAGATCCGGTATGGCTACACCTTC
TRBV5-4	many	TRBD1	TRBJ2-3	CASSFLTGAFTDTQYF	TGTGCCAGCAGCTTTCTGACAGGGGCCTTCACAGATACGCAGTATTTT
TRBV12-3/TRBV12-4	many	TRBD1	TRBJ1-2	CASSLRGTGQGPYGYTF	TGTGCCAGCAGTTTAAGGGGGACGGGACAGGGCCCTTATGGCTACACCTTC
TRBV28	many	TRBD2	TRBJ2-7	CASSFLGGTSGRSLF	TGTGCCAGCAGTTTTCTCGGCGGGACTAGCGGGAGGTCCCTCTTC
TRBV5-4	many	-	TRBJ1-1	CASSLVGTSNTEAFF	TGTGCCAGCAGCTTAGTAGGGACCTCGAACACTGAAGCTTTCTTT
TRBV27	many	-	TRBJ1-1	CASSSPDMGYTEAFF	TGTGCCAGCAGTTCCCCGGACATGGGGTACACTGAAGCTTTCTTT
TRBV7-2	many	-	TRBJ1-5	CASSLAPRESNQPQHF	TGTGCCAGCAGCTTAGCGCCCAGGGAAAGCAATCAGCCCCAGCATTTT
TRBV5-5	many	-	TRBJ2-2	CASSLKGRSRGGELFF	TGTGCCAGCAGCTTGAAAGGGAGGTCGCGGGGCGGGGAGCTGTTTTTT
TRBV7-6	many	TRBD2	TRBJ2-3	CASSPWTSASTDTQYF	TGTGCCAGCAGCCCCTGGACTAGCGCGAGCACAGATACGCAGTATTTT
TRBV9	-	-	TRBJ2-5	CSSSVRQTYQETQYF	TGTTCCAGCAGCGTAAGACAGACCTATCAAGAGACCCAGTACTTC
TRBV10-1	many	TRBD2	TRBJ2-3	CASSTSGKRDTQYF	TGCGCCAGCAGTACTAGCGGGAAAAGAGATACGCAGTATTTT
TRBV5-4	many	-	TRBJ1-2	CASSAGLSYGYTF	TGTGCCAGCAGTGCAGGGCTTTCCTATGGCTACACCTTC
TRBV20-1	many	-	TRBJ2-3	CSARDPRVKERRRDTQYF	TGCAGTGCTAGAGATCCCCGCGTCAAGGAGCGACGGAGGGATACGCAGTATTTT
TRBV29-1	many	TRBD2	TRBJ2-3	CSVVGTSTTDTQYF	TGCAGCGTCGTTGGGACTAGCACGACAGATACGCAGTATTTT
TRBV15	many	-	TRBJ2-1	CATSSPGAGAYNEQFF	TGTGCCACCAGCAGTCCGGGGGCAGGGGCGTACAATGAGCAGTTCTTC
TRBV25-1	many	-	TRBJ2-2	CASSDSNTGELFF	TGTGCCAGCAGTGACAGTAACACCGGGGAGCTGTTTTTT
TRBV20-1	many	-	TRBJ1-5	CSASEGSNQPQHF	TGCAGTGCTAGCGAGGGGAGCAATCAGCCCCAGCATTTT
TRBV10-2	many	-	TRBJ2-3	CASRELTSTDTQYF	TGCGCCAGCAGGGAATTGACTAGCACAGATACGCAGTATTTT
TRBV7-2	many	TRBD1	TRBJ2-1	CASSRLLGTGPYNEQFF	TGTGCCAGCAGCCGACTCTTGGGGACAGGACCTTACAATGAGCAGTTCTTC
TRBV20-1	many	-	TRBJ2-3	CSARRQGSTDTQYF	TGCAGTGCCCGGCGGCAGGGGAGCACAGATACGCAGTATTTT
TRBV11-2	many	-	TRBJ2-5	CASSTGWETQYF	TGTGCCAGCAGCACTGGGTGGGAGACCCAGTACTTC
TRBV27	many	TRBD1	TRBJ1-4	CASSLQGAGGYIEKLFF	TGTGCCAGCAGTTTACAGGGGGCCGGTGGTTACATAGAAAAACTGTTTTTT
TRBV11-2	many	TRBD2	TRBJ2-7	CASSLVAGVGEQYF	TGTGCCAGCAGCTTAGTAGCGGGAGTGGGCGAGCAGTACTTC
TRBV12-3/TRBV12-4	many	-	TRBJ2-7	CASSLTSPYEQYF	TGTGCCAGCAGCCTGACAAGTCCCTACGAGCAGTACTTC
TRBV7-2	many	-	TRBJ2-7	CASSSYSGTYEQYF	TGTGCCAGCAGCTCATATAGCGGAACCTACGAGCAGTACTTC
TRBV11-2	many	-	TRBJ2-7	CASSSHAYEQYF	TGTGCCAGCAGCTCGCATGCCTACGAGCAGTACTTC
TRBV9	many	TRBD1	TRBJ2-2	CASSVAGTAYTGELFF	TGTGCCAGCAGCGTAGCCGGGACAGCCTACACCGGGGAGCTGTTTTTT
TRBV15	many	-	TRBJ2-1	CATSRAPGMAPVSSYNEQFF	TGTGCCACCAGCAGAGCGCCCGGTATGGCTCCCGTCAGCTCCTACAATGAGCAGTTCTTC
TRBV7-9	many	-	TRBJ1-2	CASSPRGLTNYGYTF	TGTGCCAGCAGCCCACGGGGACTGACTAACTATGGCTACACCTTC
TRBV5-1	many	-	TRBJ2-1	CASSLGSSVDHEQFF	TGCGCCAGCAGCTTGGGGAGTAGCGTGGATCATGAGCAGTTCTTC
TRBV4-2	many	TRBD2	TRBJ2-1	CASSQGGLAGVYKQFF	TGTGCCAGCAGCCAAGGGGGACTAGCGGGAGTATATAAGCAGTTCTTC
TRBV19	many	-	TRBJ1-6	CASRNDSPASPLHF	TGTGCCAGTAGGAACGACTCACCGGCGTCACCCCTCCACTTT
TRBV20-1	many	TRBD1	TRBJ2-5	CSAEGQGARETQYF	TGCAGTGCCGAGGGACAGGGGGCGAGAGAGACCCAGTACTTC
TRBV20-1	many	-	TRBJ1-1	CSATSSREEAFF	TGCAGTGCTACAAGCTCAAGGGAAGAAGCTTTCTTT
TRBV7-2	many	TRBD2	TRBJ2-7	CASSLGPALAAYEQYF	TGTGCCAGCAGCTTAGGGCCAGCCCTAGCGGCCTACGAGCAGTACTTC
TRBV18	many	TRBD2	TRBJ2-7	CASSTNGGFEQYF	TGTGCCAGCTCAACTAACGGGGGGTTCGAGCAGTACTTC
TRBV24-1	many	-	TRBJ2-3	CATKFADTQYF	TGTGCCACCAAATTCGCAGATACGCAGTATTTT
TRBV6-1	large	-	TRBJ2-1	CASSARIGEEQFF	TGTGCCAGCAGTGCACGGATAGGAGAGGAGCAGTTCTTC
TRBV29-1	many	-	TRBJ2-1	CSGTAIYNEQFF	TGCAGCGGTACAGCGATCTACAATGAGCAGTTCTTC
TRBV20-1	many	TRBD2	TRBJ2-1	CSARVGTSARYNEQFF	TGCAGTGCTAGAGTGGGGACTAGCGCCCGATACAATGAGCAGTTCTTC
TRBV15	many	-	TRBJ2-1	CATSGPDSYNEQFF	TGTGCCACCAGCGGGCCCGACTCCTACAATGAGCAGTTCTTC
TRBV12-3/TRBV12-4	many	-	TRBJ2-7	CASSPQWTSYEQYF	TGTGCCAGCAGCCCCCAATGGACCTCCTACGAGCAGTACTTC